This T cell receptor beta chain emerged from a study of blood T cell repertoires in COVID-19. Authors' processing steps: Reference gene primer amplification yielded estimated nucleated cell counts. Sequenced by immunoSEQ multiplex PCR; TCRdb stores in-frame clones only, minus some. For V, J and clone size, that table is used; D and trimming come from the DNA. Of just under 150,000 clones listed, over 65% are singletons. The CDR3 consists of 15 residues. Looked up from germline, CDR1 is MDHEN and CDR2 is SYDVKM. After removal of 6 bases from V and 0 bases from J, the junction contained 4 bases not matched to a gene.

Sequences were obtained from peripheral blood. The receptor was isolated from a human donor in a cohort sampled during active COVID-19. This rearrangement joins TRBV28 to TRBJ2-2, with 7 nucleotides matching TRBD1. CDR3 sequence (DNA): TGTGCCAGCAGCCGCCAGGGGGCGAACACCGGGGAGCTGTTTTTT. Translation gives CASSRQGANTGELFF.